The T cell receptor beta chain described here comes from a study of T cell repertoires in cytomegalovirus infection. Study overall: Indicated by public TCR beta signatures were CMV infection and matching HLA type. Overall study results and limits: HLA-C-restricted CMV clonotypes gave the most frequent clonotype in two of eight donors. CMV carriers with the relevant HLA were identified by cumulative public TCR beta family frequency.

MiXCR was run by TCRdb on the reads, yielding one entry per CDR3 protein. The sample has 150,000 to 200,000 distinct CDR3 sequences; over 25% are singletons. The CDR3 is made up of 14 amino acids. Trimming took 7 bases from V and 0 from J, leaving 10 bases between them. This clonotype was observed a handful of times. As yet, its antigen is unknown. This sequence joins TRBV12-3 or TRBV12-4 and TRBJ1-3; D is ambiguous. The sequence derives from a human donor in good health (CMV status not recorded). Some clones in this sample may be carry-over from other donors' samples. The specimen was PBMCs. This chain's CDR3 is CASTRQLSGNTIYF. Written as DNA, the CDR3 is TGTGCCAGCACCAGACAACTCTCTGGAAACACCATATATTTT.